The T cell receptor (beta chain) described here comes from a study of post-analysis software for immune sequencing data. Turning to the study itself: Secondary progressive, relapsing-remitting and progressive-relapsing multiple sclerosis were among the included disease courses. Study conclusions and caveats: Those with multiple sclerosis, the patient group, showed significantly lower normalized Chao1 diversity than controls. Batch-mates among the samples co-clustered strongly by F measure. Relative to controls, patients had about five TRBV segments at higher frequency, with TRBV5-6, TRBV5-1 and TRBV20-1 among these.

Of note for this clonotype: Its specificity is not known.

Unique-molecular-identifier-tagged TCR beta cDNA libraries were used. Input amounts of 1 to 10 million T cells were used. These gave around 500,000 cDNA molecules, so each molecule approximated one T cell. Each CDR3 protein is one row after TCRdb ran MiXCR on the PCR reads. The table includes approximately 440,000 distinct CDR3 sequences, under 55% detected once. Trimming removed 4 bases from V and 1 base from J, with 13 bases in between. Germline V lookup: CDR1 SQVTM, CDR2 ANQGSEA. The CDR3 sequence is 14 residues long. This sequence was found in a girl aged 5-17 years with multiple sclerosis. The sequencing input was blood. The rearrangement links TRBV29-1 to TRBJ1-1; possible D gene TRBD1, 6 bases. CDR3 region: CSVGVGQPNTEAFF. The CDR3 nucleotides read TGCAGCGTTGGTGTAGGACAGCCGAACACTGAAGCTTTCTTT. The full variable domain, its missing parts supplied by reference TRBV29-1 and TRBJ1-1, is SAVISQKPSRDICQRGTSLTIQCQVDSQVTMMFWYRQQPGQSLTLIATANQGSEATYESGFVIDKFPISRPNLTFSTLTVSNMSPEDSSIYLCSVGVGQPNTEAFFGQGTRLTVV.